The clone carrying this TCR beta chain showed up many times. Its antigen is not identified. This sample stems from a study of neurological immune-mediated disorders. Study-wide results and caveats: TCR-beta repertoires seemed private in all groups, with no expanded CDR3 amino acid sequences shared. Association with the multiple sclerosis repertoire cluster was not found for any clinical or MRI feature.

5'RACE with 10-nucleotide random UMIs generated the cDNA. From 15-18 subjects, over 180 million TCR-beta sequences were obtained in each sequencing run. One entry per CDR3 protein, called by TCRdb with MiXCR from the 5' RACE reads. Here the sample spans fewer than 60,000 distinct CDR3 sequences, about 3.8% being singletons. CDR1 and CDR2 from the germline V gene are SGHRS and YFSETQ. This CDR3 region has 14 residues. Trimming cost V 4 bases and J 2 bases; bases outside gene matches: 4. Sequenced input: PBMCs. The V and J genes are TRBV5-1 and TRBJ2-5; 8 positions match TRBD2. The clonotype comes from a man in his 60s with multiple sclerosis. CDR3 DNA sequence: TGCGCCAGCAGCCTTGGGACTAGTCAAGAGACCCAGTACTTC. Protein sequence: CASSLGTSQETQYF.